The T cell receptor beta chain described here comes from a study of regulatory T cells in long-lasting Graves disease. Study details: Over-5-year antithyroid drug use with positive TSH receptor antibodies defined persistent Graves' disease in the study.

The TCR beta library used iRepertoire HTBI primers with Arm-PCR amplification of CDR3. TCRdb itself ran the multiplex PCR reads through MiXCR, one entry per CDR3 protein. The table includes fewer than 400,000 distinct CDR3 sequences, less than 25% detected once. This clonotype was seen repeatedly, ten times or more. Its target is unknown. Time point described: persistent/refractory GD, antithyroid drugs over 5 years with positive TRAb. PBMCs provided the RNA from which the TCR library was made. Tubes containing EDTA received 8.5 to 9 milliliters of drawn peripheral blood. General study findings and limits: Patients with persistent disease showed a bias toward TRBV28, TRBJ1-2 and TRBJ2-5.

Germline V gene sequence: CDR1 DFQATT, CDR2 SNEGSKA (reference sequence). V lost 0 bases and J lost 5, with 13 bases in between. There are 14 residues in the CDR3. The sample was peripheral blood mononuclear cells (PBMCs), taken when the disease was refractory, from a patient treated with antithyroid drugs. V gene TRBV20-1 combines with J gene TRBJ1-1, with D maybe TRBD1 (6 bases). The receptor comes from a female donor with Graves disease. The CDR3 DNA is TGCAGTGCTAGAGATCGGCAGGGGCTAACTGAAGCTTTCTTT. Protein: CSARDRQGLTEAFF.